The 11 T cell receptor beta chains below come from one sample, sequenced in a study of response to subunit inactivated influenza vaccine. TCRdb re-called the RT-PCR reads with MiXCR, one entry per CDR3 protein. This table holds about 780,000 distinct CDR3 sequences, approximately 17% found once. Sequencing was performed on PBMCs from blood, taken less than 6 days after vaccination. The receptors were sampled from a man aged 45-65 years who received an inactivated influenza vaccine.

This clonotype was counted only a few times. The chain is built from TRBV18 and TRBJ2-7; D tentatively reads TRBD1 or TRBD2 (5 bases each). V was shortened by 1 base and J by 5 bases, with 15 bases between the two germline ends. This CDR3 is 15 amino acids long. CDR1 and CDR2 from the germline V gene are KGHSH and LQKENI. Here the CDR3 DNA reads TGTGCCAGCTCACCACTAAGGGACGGTATCAACGAGCAGTACTTC. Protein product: CASSPLRDGINEQYF.

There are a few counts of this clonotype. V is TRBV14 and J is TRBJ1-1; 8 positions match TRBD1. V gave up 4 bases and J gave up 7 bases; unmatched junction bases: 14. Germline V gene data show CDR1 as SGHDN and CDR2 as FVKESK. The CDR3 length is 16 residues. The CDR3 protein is CASSLGQGRGRGEAFF. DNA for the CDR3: TGTGCCAGCAGCCTTGGACAGGGAAGGGGAAGGGGTGAAGCTTTCTTT.

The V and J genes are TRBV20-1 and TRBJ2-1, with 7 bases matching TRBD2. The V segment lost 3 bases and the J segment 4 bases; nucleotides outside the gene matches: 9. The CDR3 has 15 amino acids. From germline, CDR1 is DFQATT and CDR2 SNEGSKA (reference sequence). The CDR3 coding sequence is TGCAGTGCTAGTAACCCTAGCGGAGCATACAATGAGCAGTTCTTC. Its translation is CSASNPSGAYNEQFF.

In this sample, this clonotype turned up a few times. The DNA of the CDR3 is TGTGCCAGCAGACGTTTAGCGGCCTACGAGCAGTACTTC. It is translated as CASRRLAAYEQYF. V and J are TRBV6-2 or TRBV6-3 and TRBJ2-7; D possibly corresponds to TRBD2 (6 bases). Germline assignment: CDR1 MNHEY and CDR2 SVGEGT. V lost 6 bases and J lost 2, with 11 bases in between. The CDR3 spans 13 residues.

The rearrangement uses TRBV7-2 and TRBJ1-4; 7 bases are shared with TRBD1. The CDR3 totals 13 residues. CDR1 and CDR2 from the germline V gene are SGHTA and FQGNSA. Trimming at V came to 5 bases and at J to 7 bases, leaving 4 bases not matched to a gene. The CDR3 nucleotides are TGTGCCAGCAGCCGAGGGGGCGGTGAAAAACTGTTTTTT. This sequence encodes CASSRGGGEKLFF.

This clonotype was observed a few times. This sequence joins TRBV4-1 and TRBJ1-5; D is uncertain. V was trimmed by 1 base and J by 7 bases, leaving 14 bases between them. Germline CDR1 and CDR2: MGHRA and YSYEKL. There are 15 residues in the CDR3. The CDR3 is CASSQAPQGSQPQHF. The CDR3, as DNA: TGCGCCAGCAGCCAAGCCCCCCAAGGGAGCCAGCCCCAGCATTTT.

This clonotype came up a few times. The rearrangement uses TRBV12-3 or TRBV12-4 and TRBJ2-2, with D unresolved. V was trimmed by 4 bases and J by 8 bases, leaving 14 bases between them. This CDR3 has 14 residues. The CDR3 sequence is CASSSRTKAGELFF. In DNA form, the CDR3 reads TGTGCCAGCAGTTCGAGGACCAAGGCTGGGGAGCTGTTTTTT.

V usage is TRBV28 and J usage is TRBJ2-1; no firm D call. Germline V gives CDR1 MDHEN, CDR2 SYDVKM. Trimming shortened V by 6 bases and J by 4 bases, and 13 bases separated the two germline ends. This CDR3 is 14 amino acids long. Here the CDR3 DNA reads TGTGCCAGCAGACCACCCACAACTTACAATGAGCAGTTCTTC. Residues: CASRPPTTYNEQFF.

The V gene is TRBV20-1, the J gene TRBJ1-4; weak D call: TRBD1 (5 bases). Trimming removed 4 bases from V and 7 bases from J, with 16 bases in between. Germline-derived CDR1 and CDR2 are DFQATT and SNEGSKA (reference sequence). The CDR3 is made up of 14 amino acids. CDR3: CSAKPGRRLEKLFF. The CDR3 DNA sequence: TGCAGTGCTAAACCGGGACGACGGCTTGAAAAACTGTTTTTT.

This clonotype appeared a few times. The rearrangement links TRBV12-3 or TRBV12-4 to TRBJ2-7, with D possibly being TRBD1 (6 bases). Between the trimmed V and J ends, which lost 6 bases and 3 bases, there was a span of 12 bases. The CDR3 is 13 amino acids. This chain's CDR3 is CASRLTGIYEQYF. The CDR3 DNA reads TGTGCCAGCAGGCTTACAGGGATCTACGAGCAGTACTTC.

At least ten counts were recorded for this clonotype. The CDR3 DNA is TGCGCCAGCAGCGTTGGGACGGACGTCCTCTACGAGCAGTACTTC. Translation gives CASSVGTDVLYEQYF. The chain uses TRBV5-1 and TRBJ2-7; D may correspond to TRBD1 or TRBD2 (5 bases each). The CDR3 is 15 amino acids. V was clipped by 4 bases and J by 3 bases, with 17 bases between them. Germline V lookup: CDR1 SGHRS, CDR2 YFSETQ.